These 27 T cell receptor beta chains came from one sample sequenced in a study of T-cell reconstitution after alpha-beta-depleted transplantation in children. During its preparation, the TCRbeta library received unique molecular identifiers. TCRdb called the PCR reads again in MiXCR, with one record for every CDR3 protein. The sample has over 200,000 distinct CDR3 sequences; approximately 17% are singletons. Sample: PBMCs, mostly from graft donor cells, taken 360 days after TCRalphabeta/CD19-depleted stem cell transplant. The receptors here all came from a male patient under 10 years old who had a stem cell transplant for acute lymphoblastic leukemia, so the T cells may come from the graft donor.

Ten or more counts support this clonotype. V usage is TRBV7-9 and J usage is TRBJ2-2; D is unclear. There are 14 residues in the CDR3. V was trimmed by 1 base and J by 1 base, leaving 4 bases between them. Per germline, CDR1 SEHNR and CDR2 FQNEAQ (reference sequence). This CDR3 reads CASSLGGNTGELFF. For the CDR3, the DNA is TGTGCCAGCAGCTTAGGTGGGAACACCGGGGAGCTGTTTTTT.

This clonotype was observed at least ten times. The J gene is TRBJ2-3, the V gene TRBV20-1; 8 bases match TRBD2. V trimming: 5 bases; J trimming: 2 bases; junction bases outside the gene matches: 6. Per the germline V gene, CDR1 is DFQATT and CDR2 is SNEGSKA (reference sequence). CDR3 length: 14 amino acids. CDR3 coding DNA: TGCAGTGCTCCTAGAGCGGGGGCCACAGATACGCAGTATTTT. Its translation is CSAPRAGATDTQYF.

This clonotype was seen more than once but under ten times. This chain joins TRBV28 and TRBJ2-1; D call uncertain. Deletions cut 2 bases from V and 7 bases from J, with 15 bases between. In germline, CDR1 is MDHEN, CDR2 SYDVKM. The CDR3 is 15 residues long. The CDR3 DNA follows: TGTGCCAGCAGTTTAACGTCACGGCGGCTAAATGAGCAGTTCTTC. Translated, it gives CASSLTSRRLNEQFF. Together with reference TRBV28 and TRBJ2-1, the CDR3 gives the full variable domain: DVKVTQSSRYLVKRTGEKVFLECVQDMDHENMFWYRQDPGLGLRLIYFSYDVKMKEKGDIPEGYSVSREKKERFSLILESASTNQTSMYLCASSLTSRRLNEQFFGPGTRLTVL.

As to this clonotype: Sequence at one end of the junction differs from germline and may be a read error. The chain carries TRBV28 and TRBJ1-1; D perhaps matches TRBD1 (6 bases). Germline values: CDR1 MDHEN, CDR2 SYDVKM. The CDR3 is 14 residues long. CDR3 sequence: CASTLDSGATEALF. The CDR3 DNA reads as TGTGCCAGCACCCTGGACAGTGGGGCCACTGAAGCTCTCTTT.

V usage is TRBV6-2 or TRBV6-3 and J usage is TRBJ1-1; possibly TRBD1 for D (6 bases). This CDR3 is built from 13 residues. V gave up 2 bases and J gave up 4 bases, with 8 bases separating them. From germline, CDR1 is MNHEY and CDR2 SVGEGT. This chain's CDR3 is CASSYNRVTEAFF. The CDR3 DNA follows: TGTGCCAGCAGTTACAACAGGGTCACTGAAGCTTTCTTT.

This clonotype was seen a few times. The chain uses TRBV3-1 and TRBJ2-1; D is unclear. V dropped 4 bases and J dropped 2 bases, with 9 bases sitting between them. Germline V CDR1 and CDR2: LGHDT, YNNKEL (reference sequence). The CDR3 consists of 14 residues. This chain's CDR3 is CASSRGSTYNEQFF. CDR3 DNA sequence: TGTGCCAGCAGCCGGGGAAGTACCTACAATGAGCAGTTCTTC.

The V and J genes are TRBV27 and TRBJ2-1; D call uncertain. V lost 3 bases to trimming and J lost 6 bases, with 12 bases between them. Germline CDR1 MNHEY, CDR2 SMNVEV (reference sequence). This CDR3 has 14 residues. DNA of the CDR3: TGTGCCAGCAGTTTTACGCGGTCACGCAATGAGCAGTTCTTC. The encoded protein is CASSFTRSRNEQFF.

This clonotype was counted only a few times. The chain employs TRBV12-3 or TRBV12-4 and TRBJ1-6, with D tentatively TRBD1 (6 bases). V lost 5 bases and J 9 bases, leaving 14 bases between the germline ends. This CDR3 contains 14 residues. CDR3 sequence reads: CASSNQGWFSPLHF. CDR3 bases: TGTGCCAGCAGTAATCAGGGGTGGTTTTCACCCCTCCACTTT.

This clonotype came up a few times. The rearrangement links TRBV12-3 or TRBV12-4 to TRBJ1-5; possibly TRBD1 for D (6 bases). CDR3 length: 15 residues. V gave up 5 bases and J gave up 4 bases, with 15 bases separating them. As DNA, the CDR3 is TGTGCCAGCAGTAACCGGAACAGGGAAAATCAGCCCCAGCATTTT. Its protein product is CASSNRNRENQPQHF.

This clonotype was detected only a few times. V usage is TRBV7-6 and J usage is TRBJ2-3; TRBD2 matches 7 bases. CDR3 length: 17 amino acids. Germline-derived CDR1 and CDR2 are SGHVS and FNYEAQ. V lost 5 bases to trimming and J lost 6 bases; unmatched junction nucleotides: 17. The CDR3 here is CASSHIGPTTGGDTQYF. For the CDR3, the DNA is TGTGCCAGCAGCCACATTGGACCAACCACGGGGGGTGATACGCAGTATTTT. Full variable domain (rest looked up from reference TRBV7-6 and TRBJ2-3): GAGVSQSPRYKVTKRGQDVALRCDPISGHVSLYWYRQALGQGPEFLTYFNYEAQQDKSGLPNDRFSAERPEGSISTLTIQRTEQRDSAMYRCASSHIGPTTGGDTQYFGPGTRLTVL.

This chain uses TRBV12-3 or TRBV12-4 with TRBJ2-3; D is uncertain. V lost 9 bases to trimming and J lost 6 bases, with 10 bases between them. CDR3 length equals 11 residues. The CDR3 coding sequence is TGTGCCAGTGGGCCCCGGGATACGCAGTATTTT. Translating it yields CASGPRDTQYF.

The gene calls are TRBV10-3 and TRBJ2-3, with TRBD1 as a possible D gene (6 bases). Trimming removed 3 bases from V and 0 bases from J, with 19 bases in between. This CDR3 has 18 amino acids. Germline loops: CDR1 ENHRY, CDR2 SYGVKD. This chain's CDR3 is CAISDRVQGQTSTDTQYF. The CDR3 DNA reads as TGTGCCATCAGTGATCGCGTACAGGGCCAAACAAGCACAGATACGCAGTATTTT.

CDR3 loop: CASSEPGQGAQEQYF. CDR3 sequence (DNA): TGTGCCAGCAGTGAACCGGGACAGGGGGCGCAGGAGCAGTACTTC. This chain uses TRBV12-3 or TRBV12-4 with TRBJ2-7; 12 bases line up with TRBD1. This CDR3 contains 15 residues. The trim removed 5 bases at V and 7 bases at J, leaving 9 bases unmatched.

This clonotype has just a few counts. This rearrangement joins TRBV10-2 to TRBJ1-5, with D hard to call. The CDR3 spans 12 residues. CDR1 is WSHSY and CDR2 is SAAADI in the germline V gene. Deletions cut 3 bases from V and 9 bases from J, with 9 bases between. CDR3 sequence reads: CASSEPEMPQHF. Here the CDR3 DNA reads TGCGCCAGCAGTGAACCCGAGATGCCCCAGCATTTT.

This rearrangement joins TRBV18 to TRBJ1-3; D is perhaps TRBD1 (5 bases). The ends were cut back, 2 bases at V and 0 bases at J, with 8 bases in the middle. The CDR3 contains 15 residues. Per the germline V gene, CDR1 is KGHSH and CDR2 is LQKENI. Here the CDR3 reads CASSPTGSSGNTIYF. CDR3 nucleotides: TGTGCCAGCTCACCAACAGGATCCTCTGGAAACACCATATATTTT.

The chain carries TRBV30 and TRBJ2-1; 7 bases agree with TRBD2. Germline loops: CDR1 GTSNPN, CDR2 SVGIG (reference sequence). The CDR3 totals 15 residues. Germline trimming cut 0 bases from V and 9 bases from J; bases unmatched to any gene: 11. CDR3 in DNA: TGTGCCTGGAGTGTCCACCCCTTCGGGACTACTGAGCAGTTCTTC. This encodes CAWSVHPFGTTEQFF. Supplemented by reference TRBV30 and TRBJ2-1, the full variable domain reads SQTIHQWPATLVQPVGSPLSLECTVEGTSNPNLYWYRQAAGRGLQLLFYSVGIGQISSEVPQNLSASRPQDRQFILSSKKLLLSDSGFYLCAWSVHPFGTTEQFFGPGTRLTVL.

This clonotype has ten or more counts. The chain employs TRBV7-2 and TRBJ1-1; tentative D call: TRBD1 (6 bases). Trimming cost V 2 bases and J 0 bases, with 16 bases left between them. The length of the CDR3 is 17 residues. Looked up from germline, CDR1 is SGHTA and CDR2 is FQGNSA. This chain's CDR3 is CASSLSPDRSLNTEAFF. The CDR3 DNA reads as TGTGCCAGCAGCTTATCGCCCGACAGGTCCCTGAACACTGAAGCTTTCTTT.

This clonotype has a handful of counts. This chain uses TRBV13 with TRBJ1-1; D not resolved. The CDR3 sequence is 14 residues long. Trimming removed 4 bases from V and 0 bases from J, with 9 bases in between. CDR1 PRHDT and CDR2 FYEKMQ come from the germline V gene (reference sequence). Here the CDR3 reads CASSSSGMNTEAFF. In DNA, the CDR3 is TGTGCCAGCAGCTCCAGCGGCATGAACACTGAAGCTTTCTTT.

This clonotype was detected a few times. The J gene is TRBJ1-5, the V gene TRBV6-2 or TRBV6-3; TRBD1 might be the D (6 bases). The length of the CDR3 is 14 residues. V shed 6 bases and J shed 6 bases, with 15 bases lying between them. Germline CDR1 is MNHEY and CDR2 is SVGEGT. CDR3 bases: TGTGCCAGCAGCCTACCATCAGGGGTTCAGCCCCAGCATTTT. Translating gives CASSLPSGVQPQHF.

In its sample, this clonotype was seen a few times. V and J are TRBV7-3 and TRBJ2-3; D is possibly TRBD1 (6 bases). The CDR3 length is 15 residues. Germline CDR1 is SGHTA and CDR2 is FQGTGA. The V end was cut by 5 bases, the J end by 8 bases, with 20 bases between. Here the CDR3 DNA reads TGTGCCAGCAGCCCCGGGACATTTGTGATCGGTACGCAGTATTTT. Translation gives CASSPGTFVIGTQYF.

This clonotype was recorded a few times. CDR3 protein: CSARRGTNEKLFF. The CDR3 DNA reads as TGCAGTGCTAGGAGAGGAACTAATGAAAAACTGTTTTTT. This chain joins TRBV20-1 and TRBJ1-4; D remains ambiguous. Germline-derived CDR1 and CDR2 are DFQATT and SNEGSKA (reference sequence). This CDR3 is 13 amino acids long. V was trimmed by 3 bases and J by 1 base, leaving 6 bases between them.

The chain employs TRBV20-1 and TRBJ1-5, with D uncertain. V was cut by 3 bases and J by 14 bases, with 14 bases left in between. The CDR3 covers 11 residues. Germline CDR1 reads DFQATT; CDR2 reads SNEGSKA (reference sequence). The CDR3 DNA reads as TGCAGTGCTAGTATGGGGAAAGTGGAGCATTTT. The encoded protein is CSASMGKVEHF.

The chain couples TRBV15 to TRBJ2-3, with 8 bases fitting TRBD2. The CDR3 covers 14 residues. Germline CDR1 reads LNHNV; CDR2 reads YYDKDF (reference sequence). V lost 4 bases to trimming and J lost 5 bases; unmatched junction nucleotides: 5. DNA for the CDR3: TGTGCCACCAGCAACCGGGGGGGCCAAGATACGCAGTATTTT. The encoded protein is CATSNRGGQDTQYF.

The rearrangement links TRBV28 to TRBJ2-1, with 8 bases matching TRBD1. J lost 7 bases, V lost 4 bases, and 12 bases had no gene match. In germline, CDR1 is MDHEN, CDR2 SYDVKM. The CDR3 is made up of 16 amino acids. In DNA form, the CDR3 reads TGTGCCAGCAGTTGGGGCTGGACAGGGAGCGAGAATGAGCAGTTCTTC. This gives the protein CASSWGWTGSENEQFF.

Turning to this clonotype: The germline gene is not matched at one end of the junction; a read error may be the cause. J is TRBJ2-1 and V is TRBV4-2; tentatively, D is TRBD2 (7 bases). CDR3 length: 15 residues. Germline V CDR1 and CDR2: LGHNA, YNFKEQ. This CDR3 reads CASSQEGGAGNEHFF. The CDR3 DNA reads TGTGCCAGCAGCCAAGAGGGGGGGGCGGGCAATGAGCATTTCTTC.

The chain carries TRBV12-3 or TRBV12-4 and TRBJ1-5; 8 bases map to TRBD1. The CDR3 runs 14 residues. V lost 6 bases to trimming and J lost 4 bases; unmatched junction nucleotides: 5. CDR3 loop: CASRDRDRNQPQHF. CDR3 nucleotide sequence: TGTGCCAGCAGGGACCGGGACAGGAATCAGCCCCAGCATTTT.

V is TRBV5-1 and J is TRBJ2-7, with D maybe TRBD1 (5 bases). Per germline, CDR1 SGHRS and CDR2 YFSETQ. The CDR3 is made up of 15 amino acids. Trimming removed 0 bases at V and 5 bases at J, with 15 bases between. The CDR3 nucleotides read TGCGCCAGCAGCTTGGGAACAGGTTGGGGCGACGAGCAGTACTTC. Residues: CASSLGTGWGDEQYF.